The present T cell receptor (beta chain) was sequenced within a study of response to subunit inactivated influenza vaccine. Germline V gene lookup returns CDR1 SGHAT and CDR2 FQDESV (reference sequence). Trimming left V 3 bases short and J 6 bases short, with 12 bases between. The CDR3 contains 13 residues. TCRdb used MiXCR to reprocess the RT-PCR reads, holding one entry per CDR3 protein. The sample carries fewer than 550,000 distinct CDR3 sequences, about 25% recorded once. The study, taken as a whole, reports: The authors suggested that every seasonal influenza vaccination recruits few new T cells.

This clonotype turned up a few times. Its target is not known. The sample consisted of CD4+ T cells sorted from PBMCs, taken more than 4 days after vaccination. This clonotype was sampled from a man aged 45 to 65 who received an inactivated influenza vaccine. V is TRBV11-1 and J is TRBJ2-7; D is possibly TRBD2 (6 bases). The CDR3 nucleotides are TGTGCCAGCAGCTTTAACGGGAGAAGCGAGCAGTACTTC. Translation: CASSFNGRSEQYF. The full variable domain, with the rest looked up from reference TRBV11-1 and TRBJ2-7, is EAEVAQSPRYKITEKSQAVAFWCDPISGHATLYWYRQILGQGPELLVQFQDESVVDDSQLPKDRFSAERLKGVDSTLKIQPAELGDSAMYLCASSFNGRSEQYFGPGTRLTVT.